Included here is one TCR beta chain sequence, with context. A few counts support this clonotype. The target of this receptor is not known. Nothing much larger sits one base from this clone, and base qualities are not available. This record belongs to a study of T-cell memory formation after mild COVID-19 (dated by TCRdb to the early 2020s). The study in broad terms: Most TCR sequence clusters were specific to one of the two donors. In a couple of donors, T-cell clones that expanded and contracted after mild COVID-19 were tracked by sequencing TCRalpha and TCRbeta repertoires over time. Two young, previously healthy adult volunteers made up the cohort, one male and one female. Study-wide findings and limitations: The detection of some responding clones in pre-infection memory suggests that pre-existing cross-reactive memory T cells joined the SARS-CoV-2 response. Contracting CD4+ clones were found mainly in CM and EM memory subsets, while CD8+ clones were enriched in EMRA. Clones contracting from day 15 to 85 had balanced CD4/CD8 phenotypes, while a second wave expanding from day 15 to 37 was biased towards CD4+. The study covered only a couple of mild cases, and larger cohorts including severe cases with pre-infection samples were considered necessary. SARS-CoV-2 specificity of the second-wave clones peaking on day 37 was not confirmed.

V lost 3 bases and J lost 3 bases; the stretch between them is 17 bases long. Including cysteine and phenylalanine, the CDR3 has 16 amino acids. CDR3 DNA only is kept here, 48 bases in frame from base 1. Reading the germline V gene (reference sequence) gives CDR1 DFQATT and CDR2 SNEGSKA. Ficoll-Paque density gradient centrifugation was used to isolate PBMCs. Sequencing used an Illumina NovaSeq 6000. TCRalpha and TCRbeta cDNA libraries were built by 5'RACE with constant-segment primers, adding sample barcodes and unique molecular identifiers. RNA was extracted from every sample with Trizol reagent. The libraries were amplified in two PCR steps, and the second step added a second sample barcode and Illumina TruSeq adapters. Libraries were sequenced on an Illumina NovaSeq with 2 x 150 bp paired-end reads. The published analysis was carried out like this. Reads were demultiplexed and collapsed into UMI-guided consensus sequences with migec v1.2.7. Using mixcr v2.1.11, UMI consensuses were aligned to TRA and TRB V and J templates and then assembled into clonotypes. A clonotype was counted as expanded or contracted only when both edgeR and NoisET called the clonotype significant, with the noise models trained on biological replicates. For edgeR calls, a false discovery rate-adjusted p below 0.01 and a log2 fold-change threshold of 1 were applied. PCA with hierarchical clustering of max-normalized trajectories of the 1000 most abundant clonotypes was used as exploratory dynamics analysis. Separately sequenced CD4+ and CD8+ repertoires were used to assign the CD4 or CD8 phenotype of responding clones. TCRdb trimmed the raw reads at Q25, called clones with MiXCR and kept productive beta chains. Each CDR3 protein gets just one entry, which takes the most common genes and DNA from the rows behind it. The V and J calls were determined by TCRdb, not by the authors. This sample lists approximately 250,000 distinct CDR3 sequences; over 15% were detected once. The top ten clonotypes cover 20% to 25% of the sample.

The rearranged chain carries TRBV20-1 and TRBJ1-4; TRBD1 might be the D gene, on 6 matching bases. Input material: PBMCs or a T cell subset sorted from them (not recorded which). The clonotype was recovered from a man aged 18-30 years who had mild COVID-19 (a few samples of this study predate the infection). The sample titles of this study are shuffled in the database, so cell type and time point are left out; the donor was told from shared clones. The nucleotide sequence is TGCAGTGCTAGCCCAACAGGGCTGCAGTCTAATGAAAAACTGTTTTTT. Its protein reads: CSASPTGLQSNEKLFF.